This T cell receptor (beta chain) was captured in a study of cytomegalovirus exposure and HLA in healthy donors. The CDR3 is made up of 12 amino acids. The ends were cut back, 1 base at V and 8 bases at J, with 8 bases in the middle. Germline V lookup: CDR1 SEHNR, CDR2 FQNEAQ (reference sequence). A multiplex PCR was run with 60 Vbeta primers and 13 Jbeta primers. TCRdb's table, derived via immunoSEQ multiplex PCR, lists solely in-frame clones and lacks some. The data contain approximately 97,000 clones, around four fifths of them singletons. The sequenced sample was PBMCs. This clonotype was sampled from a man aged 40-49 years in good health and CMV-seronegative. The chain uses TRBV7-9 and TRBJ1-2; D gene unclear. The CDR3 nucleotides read TGTGCCAGCAGCTTAGGGCTTTTAGGCTACACCTTC. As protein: CASSLGLLGYTF.